This entry lists 12 T cell receptor beta chains sequenced from one sample in a study of shared clonotypes between healthy human individuals. Produced via immunoSEQ multiplex PCR; TCRdb's table is partial and in-frame only. This table holds some 2.1 million clones, roughly 94% found once. Sequencing was performed on naive CD4+ T cells sorted from blood. Subset denoted: CD45RA+ positively selected. All receptors derive from a man in his late teens or twenties in good health.

For this clone: At one end the junction does not follow the germline gene, possibly because of a read error. The DNA of the CDR3 is TGTGCCTGGAGTGTACCCCCCCAGGGAGGATGGAACTCTGAAGCTTTCTTT. It codes for CAWSVPPQGGWNSEAFF. The rearrangement uses TRBV30 and TRBJ1-1; D may be TRBD1 (5 bases). The germline CDR1 and CDR2 sequences are GTSNPN and SVGIG (reference sequence). The CDR3 runs 17 residues.

This chain links TRBV5-4 with TRBJ2-3, with a weak D call TRBD2 (5 bases). Germline V gene sequence: CDR1 SGHNT, CDR2 YYREEE (reference sequence). V shed 2 bases and J shed 3 bases, with 10 bases lying between them. The CDR3 extends over 14 amino acids. The CDR3 DNA reads as TGTGCCAGCAGCTTAGCCGGGATAACAGATACGCAGTATTTT. Translating it yields CASSLAGITDTQYF.

The genes are TRBV30 and TRBJ2-3, with 8 positions matching TRBD1. V shed 7 bases, J shed 4 bases, and the junction held 4 bases outside the gene matches. Germline values: CDR1 GTSNPN, CDR2 SVGIG (reference sequence). CDR3 length: 12 amino acids. The CDR3 DNA reads TGTGCCTCCCGGGACAGGTCAGATACGCAGTATTTT. It encodes CASRDRSDTQYF.

The chain recombines TRBV2 with TRBJ1-1, with TRBD1 as a possible D gene (5 bases). This CDR3 spans 12 amino acids. V lost 7 bases to trimming and J lost 7 bases, with 13 bases between them. Germline V CDR1 and CDR2: SNHLY, FYNNEI. The CDR3 nucleotides read TGTGCCAGCAAGAGGGGTCCCATTGAAGCTTTCTTT. Translation: CASKRGPIEAFF. Together with reference TRBV2 and TRBJ1-1, the CDR3 gives the full variable domain: EPEVTQTPSHQVTQMGQEVILRCVPISNHLYFYWYRQILGQKVEFLVSFYNNEISEKSEIFDDQFSVERPDGSNFTLKIRSTKLEDSAMYFCASKRGPIEAFFGQGTRLTVV.

The chain joins TRBV29-1 to TRBJ1-2, with 7 bases fitting TRBD1. This CDR3 is 12 amino acids long. With 4 bases clipped from V and 8 bases from J, the junction kept 7 bases outside the gene matches. The germline CDR1 and CDR2 sequences are SQVTM and ANQGSEA. DNA of the CDR3: TGCAGCGTTGGTGACAGGGAAGAAGGCTACACCTTC. Its translation is CSVGDREEGYTF.

The rearrangement uses TRBV19 and TRBJ1-3; D unresolved. Germline V gene sequence: CDR1 LNHDA, CDR2 SQIVND (reference sequence). This CDR3 is built from 15 residues. V lost 9 bases and J lost 0, with 15 bases in between. CDR3 residues: CASVASGSSGNTIYF. The CDR3 DNA follows: TGTGCCAGCGTTGCCAGTGGAAGCTCTGGAAACACCATATATTTT.

The CDR3 nucleotides are TGTGCCAGCTCCCGGCAGAGGGCACTCCACGAGCAGTACTTC. Translated, it gives CASSRQRALHEQYF. V usage is TRBV27 and J usage is TRBJ2-7; D might be TRBD2 (5 bases). Germline V gene lookup returns CDR1 MNHEY and CDR2 SMNVEV (reference sequence). Trimming removed 8 bases from V and 5 bases from J, with 19 bases in between. The CDR3 spans 14 residues.

The gene calls are TRBV6-1 and TRBJ2-5; no reliable D call. The V end lost 1 base, the J end lost 13 bases, and 16 bases lay between the germline ends. CDR3 length: 13 amino acids. CDR1 and CDR2 (germline): MNHNS, SASEGT. CDR3 in amino acids: CASSEDPDTSPYF. CDR3 nucleotide sequence: TGTGCCAGCAGTGAAGACCCCGACACTTCCCCGTACTTC.

The rearrangement links TRBV9 to TRBJ1-2, with unresolved D. This CDR3 has 14 amino acids. Germline CDR1 is SGDLS and CDR2 is YYNGEE. Trimming removed 0 bases from V and 4 bases from J, with 10 bases in between. The CDR3 spells CASSVDSGSYGYTF. As DNA, the CDR3 is TGTGCCAGCAGCGTAGATTCAGGCAGCTATGGCTACACCTTC.

The chain employs TRBV29-1 and TRBJ2-7, with TRBD1 matching over 7 bases. Germline assignment: CDR1 SQVTM and CDR2 ANQGSEA. The CDR3 spans 14 residues. After removal of 6 bases from V and 3 bases from J, the junction contained 11 bases not matched to a gene. The CDR3 nucleotides read TGCAGCGTCACCGGGACAGAGTCCCTCTACGAGCAGTACTTC. Translated, it gives CSVTGTESLYEQYF.

Notes on this clone: One end of the junction is discordant with germline, which a read error may explain. The gene calls are TRBV7-7 and TRBJ1-4; 9 nucleotides align to TRBD1. Germline-derived CDR1 and CDR2 are SSHAT and FNYEAQ (reference sequence). This CDR3 comprises 15 residues. CDR3 sequence: CASSLTGGPNEKLFF. The CDR3 DNA reads as TGTGCTAGCAGCCTAACAGGGGGCCCTAATGAAAAACTGTTTTTT.

This chain joins TRBV18 and TRBJ1-6; 8 nucleotides line up with TRBD1. CDR1 is KGHSH and CDR2 is LQKENI in the germline V gene. The J segment lost 7 bases and the V segment lost 3 bases, leaving 2 bases of the junction unmatched. The CDR3 loop spans 14 amino acids. The CDR3 is CASSPWTGNSPLHF. The CDR3 bases are TGTGCCAGCTCACCCTGGACAGGGAATTCACCCCTCCACTTT.